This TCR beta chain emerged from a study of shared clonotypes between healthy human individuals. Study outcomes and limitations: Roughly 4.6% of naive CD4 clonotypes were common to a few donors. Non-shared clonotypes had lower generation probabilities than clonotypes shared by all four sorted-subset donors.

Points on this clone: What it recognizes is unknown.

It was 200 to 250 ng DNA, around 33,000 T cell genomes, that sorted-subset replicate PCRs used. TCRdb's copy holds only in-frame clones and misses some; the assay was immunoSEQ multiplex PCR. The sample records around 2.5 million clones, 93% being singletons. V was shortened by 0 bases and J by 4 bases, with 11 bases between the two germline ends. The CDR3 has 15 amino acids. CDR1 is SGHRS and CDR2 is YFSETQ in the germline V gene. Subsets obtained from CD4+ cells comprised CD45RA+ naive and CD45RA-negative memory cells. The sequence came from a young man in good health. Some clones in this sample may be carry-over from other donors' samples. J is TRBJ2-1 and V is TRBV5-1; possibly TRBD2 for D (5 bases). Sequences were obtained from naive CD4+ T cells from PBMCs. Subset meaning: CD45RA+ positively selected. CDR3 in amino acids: CASSLGGQEYNEQFF. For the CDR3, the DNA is TGCGCCAGCAGCTTGGGCGGGCAGGAATACAATGAGCAGTTCTTC.